Given below is one T cell receptor beta chain in context. The sample originates from a study of control samples from healthy donors and cancer patients. Some clones are missing from TCRdb's copy, which holds only in-frame ones; the method was immunoSEQ multiplex PCR. The profile shows around 150,000 clones, 96% of them singletons. The TCR was taken from a woman in her 30s in good health. Sequencing input: blood.

DNA of the CDR3: TGTGCCAGCAGTGCAGGACTAGCGGGGGGCACAGATACGCAGTATTTT. It is translated as CASSAGLAGGTDTQYF. This chain joins TRBV28 and TRBJ2-3; TRBD2 matches 13 bases. Germline trimming cut 5 bases from V and 1 base from J; bases unmatched to any gene: 3. Germline CDR1 and CDR2: MDHEN and SYDVKM. This CDR3 has 16 residues.